These 24 T cell receptor beta chains share one sample of origin, sequenced in a study of T cell responses to AZD1222 COVID-19 vaccine. The protocol was immunoSEQ multiplex PCR, while the TCRdb copy is restricted to in-frame clones and leaves out a portion. Of around 110,000 clones in the sample, 88% were seen once. Sequencing was performed on peripheral blood, taken on day 0 of AZD1222 vaccination. The source is an adult in good health.

The chain links TRBV7-3 to TRBJ2-5; D is possibly TRBD1 (5 bases). This CDR3 contains 16 residues. Between the trimmed V and J ends, which lost 1 base and 5 bases, there was a span of 17 bases. The germline CDR1 and CDR2 sequences are SGHTA and FQGTGA. Written as DNA, the CDR3 is TGTGCCAGCAGCTTAAATCAGGGTGGTGATAGGGAGACCCAGTACTTC. This gives the protein CASSLNQGGDRETQYF.

The gene calls are TRBV2 and TRBJ1-4; no firm D call. Trimming took 4 bases from V and 4 from J, leaving 13 bases between them. This CDR3 comprises 15 residues. CDR1 and CDR2 from the germline V gene are SNHLY and FYNNEI. The CDR3 sequence: CASSAVSSINEKLFF. DNA for the CDR3: TGTGCCAGCAGTGCGGTGAGCAGCATTAATGAAAAACTGTTTTTT.

The chain recombines TRBV5-4 with TRBJ1-1, with a possible D match to TRBD1 (6 bases). The CDR3 extends over 15 amino acids. The V gene lost 0 bases and the J gene lost 6 bases, with 15 bases spanning the gap. Germline values: CDR1 SGHNT, CDR2 YYREEE (reference sequence). The CDR3 bases are TGTGCCAGCAGCTTGGCGACTACAGGGAGCCCTGAAGCTTTCTTT. Translation gives CASSLATTGSPEAFF.

V and J are TRBV6-2 or TRBV6-3 and TRBJ2-1, with 12 bases identical to TRBD2. CDR1 MNHEY and CDR2 SVGEGT come from the germline V gene. Trimming removed 6 bases from V and 9 bases from J; junction bases left unmatched: 9. The CDR3 is 15 amino acids. CDR3 residues: CASSSSSGRAGEQFF. CDR3 DNA: TGTGCCAGCAGCTCCTCTAGCGGGAGGGCCGGTGAGCAGTTCTTC.

CDR3 sequence (DNA): TGCGCCAGCAGCTTGGGGAGCGAGCCCCGCACAGATACGCAGTATTTT. Translated, it gives CASSLGSEPRTDTQYF. The V and J genes are TRBV5-1 and TRBJ2-3; D unclear. V was pared by 0 bases and J by 1 base, with 12 bases between. The CDR3 spans 16 residues. Germline CDR1 reads SGHRS; CDR2 reads YFSETQ.

The V and J genes are TRBV6-2 or TRBV6-3 and TRBJ1-5; 10 bases match TRBD1. This CDR3 is 15 amino acids long. Looked up from germline, CDR1 is MNHEY and CDR2 is SVGEGT. V was clipped by 5 bases and J by 7 bases; unmatched bases: 8. The CDR3 DNA is TGTGCCAGCAGTATGGACAGGGGGTCAAGGCAGCCCCAGCATTTT. Protein product: CASSMDRGSRQPQHF.

This chain joins TRBV5-6 and TRBJ2-7, with a weak D call TRBD2 (6 bases). The CDR3 has 19 amino acids. V was shortened by 3 bases and J by 7 bases, with 32 bases between the two germline ends. Germline loops: CDR1 SGHDT, CDR2 YYEEEE. DNA of the CDR3: TGTGCCAGCAGCTCCACCCCGATTTTGCGGAGGGGAATTTATCGGGAGCAGTACTTC. This sequence encodes CASSSTPILRRGIYREQYF.

This clone was detected a few times. The J gene is TRBJ1-1, the V gene TRBV3-1 (or the pseudogene TRBV3-2); possible D gene TRBD1, 6 bases. The CDR3 contains 16 residues. The V gene lost 4 bases and the J gene lost 6 bases, with 21 bases spanning the gap. Germline lookup yields CDR1 LGHDT and CDR2 YNNKEL (reference sequence). CDR3 region: CASSPIRGSAYSEAFF. Here the CDR3 DNA reads TGTGCCAGCAGCCCTATCAGGGGTTCTGCTTACTCTGAAGCTTTCTTT.

The genes are TRBV6-5 and TRBJ2-5; D is perhaps TRBD1 or TRBD2 (6 bases each). Trimming took 8 bases from V and 7 from J, leaving 17 bases between them. Germline lookup yields CDR1 MNHEY and CDR2 SVGAGI. The CDR3 has 13 residues. The DNA for the CDR3 is TGTGCCAGCTCCTGGACAGCGGAGGGGACCCAGTACTTC. It codes for CASSWTAEGTQYF.

About this clone: The identical CDR3 is also encoded by other nucleotide sequences in the sample. The chain carries TRBV19 and TRBJ1-5; D uncertain. CDR3 length: 12 amino acids. The germline V and J ends were trimmed by 3 bases and 7 bases, with 7 bases remaining between them. Germline CDR1 LNHDA, CDR2 SQIVND (reference sequence). The DNA of the CDR3 is TGTGCCAGTAGTATCTCAGGCCAGCCCCAGCATTTT. It specifies CASSISGQPQHF.

This clone was recorded once. The J gene is TRBJ2-3, the V gene TRBV7-3; D unresolved. Germline V gene lookup returns CDR1 SGHTA and CDR2 FQGTGA. V lost 5 bases and J lost 1, with 13 bases in between. CDR3 length: 15 amino acids. DNA of the CDR3: TGTGCCAGCAGCCTCCGGCTCGATGGCACAGATACGCAGTATTTT. It yields the protein CASSLRLDGTDTQYF.

This clone was seen once. The rearrangement links TRBV24-1 to TRBJ1-3; D gene ambiguous. Germline-derived CDR1 and CDR2 are KGHDR and SFDVKD. V lost 9 bases and J lost 4, with 12 bases in between. This CDR3 spans 13 amino acids. The CDR3 sequence: CATQDPSGNTIYF. In DNA form, the CDR3 reads TGTGCCACCCAGGACCCGTCGGGAAACACCATATATTTT.

The chain combines TRBV2 with TRBJ2-1, with 7 bases matching TRBD1. V lost 6 bases to trimming and J lost 9 bases; unmatched junction nucleotides: 5. The CDR3 contains 12 residues. Germline V gene sequence: CDR1 SNHLY, CDR2 FYNNEI. DNA for the CDR3: TGTGCCAGCAGACAGACAGGGTCTGAGCAGTTCTTC. Its protein is CASRQTGSEQFF. Full variable domain (rest looked up from reference TRBV2 and TRBJ2-1): EPEVTQTPSHQVTQMGQEVILRCVPISNHLYFYWYRQILGQKVEFLVSFYNNEISEKSEIFDDQFSVERPDGSNFTLKIRSTKLEDSAMYFCASRQTGSEQFFGPGTRLTVL.

This sequence joins TRBV7-2 and TRBJ2-1; TRBD2 agrees at 13 bases. The CDR3 extends over 17 amino acids. CDR1 and CDR2 (germline): SGHTA, FQGNSA. The V segment lost 1 base and the J segment 5 bases; nucleotides outside the gene matches: 5. CDR3 amino acids: CASSLELAGGRNNEQFF. CDR3 sequence (DNA): TGTGCCAGCAGCTTAGAACTAGCGGGAGGGAGGAACAATGAGCAGTTCTTC. Variable domain in full (rest from reference TRBV7-2 and TRBJ2-1): GAGVSQSPSNKVTEKGKDVELRCDPISGHTALYWYRQSLGQGLEFLIYFQGNSAPDKSGLPSDRFSAERTGGSVSTLTIQRTQQEDSAVYLCASSLELAGGRNNEQFFGPGTRLTVL.

The genes are TRBV11-1 and TRBJ1-6, with a tentative D call TRBD1 (5 bases). Germline lookup yields CDR1 SGHAT and CDR2 FQDESV (reference sequence). This CDR3 has 14 amino acids. V dropped 1 base and J dropped 9 bases, with 10 bases sitting between them. CDR3 sequence: CASSLDGGGSPLHF. CDR3 DNA: TGTGCCAGCAGCTTAGATGGGGGTGGTTCACCCCTCCACTTT.

The chain is built from TRBV5-1 and TRBJ2-7; 13 bases line up with TRBD2. CDR3 length: 16 amino acids. V shed 3 bases, J shed 2 bases, and the junction held 5 bases outside the gene matches. The germline gives CDR1 SGHRS, CDR2 YFSETQ. The CDR3 bases are TGCGCCAGCAGCTCGACCGGGACTAGCGGGACCTACGAGCAGTACTTC. It encodes CASSSTGTSGTYEQYF.

The rearrangement links TRBV27 to TRBJ2-5; D possibly matches TRBD1 or TRBD2 (5 bases each). Trimming took 0 bases from V and 5 from J, leaving 7 bases between them. CDR1 and CDR2 from the germline V gene are MNHEY and SMNVEV (reference sequence). The CDR3 spans 13 residues. CDR3 DNA sequence: TGTGCCAGCAGTTTATCACGGGACGAGACCCAGTACTTC. This encodes CASSLSRDETQYF.

This clone turned up a few times. CDR3 loop: CASSLGGPTDTQYF. Here the CDR3 DNA reads TGTGCCAGCAGTTTGGGGGGGCCCACAGATACGCAGTATTTT. The chain carries TRBV27 and TRBJ2-3, with a tentative D call TRBD2 (7 bases). Per the germline V gene, CDR1 is MNHEY and CDR2 is SMNVEV (reference sequence). V lost 3 bases and J lost 2, with 9 bases in between. This CDR3 has 14 residues.

This rearrangement joins TRBV18 to TRBJ2-7; perhaps TRBD1 as D (6 bases). The germline gives CDR1 KGHSH, CDR2 LQKENI. This CDR3 is 14 amino acids long. Trimming pared 3 bases from V and 2 bases from J, leaving 11 bases between. In nucleotides, the CDR3 is TGTGCCAGCTCACCCGGGACACGGACCTACGAGCAGTACTTC. Its translation: CASSPGTRTYEQYF.

The chain has TRBV7-2 and TRBJ1-2; a possible D gene is TRBD1 (5 bases). Germline V CDR1 and CDR2: SGHTA, FQGNSA. Trimming pared 5 bases from V and 0 bases from J, leaving 13 bases between. This CDR3 has 15 amino acids. The CDR3 is CASSDGGTANYGYTF. The DNA of the CDR3 is TGTGCCAGCAGCGACGGGGGTACAGCTAACTATGGCTACACCTTC.

The CDR3 region has the DNA TGTGCCAGCAGTGAAAGTACGGGGGCCTGGACCTACGAGCAGTACTTC. As protein: CASSESTGAWTYEQYF. The J gene is TRBJ2-7, the V gene TRBV6-1; the D call may be TRBD1 or TRBD2 (6 bases each). The CDR3 runs to 16 residues. Trimming stripped 2 bases from V and 2 bases from J, with 16 bases between. Germline V gene data show CDR1 as MNHNS and CDR2 as SASEGT.

This rearrangement joins TRBV9 to TRBJ1-5, with TRBD1 as a possible D gene (5 bases). V was cut by 3 bases and J by 6 bases, with 16 bases left in between. The germline CDR1 and CDR2 sequences are SGDLS and YYNGEE. The CDR3 spans 15 residues. The CDR3 loop is CASSEGQGAGQPQHF. The CDR3 DNA is TGTGCCAGCAGCGAGGGGCAGGGAGCGGGTCAGCCCCAGCATTTT.

The gene calls are TRBV12-3 or TRBV12-4 and TRBJ1-2; D is unresolved. The length of the CDR3 is 12 residues. V was cut by 3 bases and J by 8 bases, with 10 bases left in between. The CDR3 region has the DNA TGTGCCAGCAGTTTCGGTACGTCGGGCTACACCTTC. As protein: CASSFGTSGYTF.

The chain recombines TRBV28 with TRBJ1-5; unclear D gene. Trimming removed 5 bases at V and 2 bases at J, with 13 bases between. The CDR3 runs 15 residues. Germline V gives CDR1 MDHEN, CDR2 SYDVKM. The CDR3 DNA reads as TGTGCCAGCAGTCTCCCTGTTAAGGGCAATCAGCCCCAGCATTTT. It specifies CASSLPVKGNQPQHF. The variable domain in full, completed from reference TRBV28 and TRBJ1-5, reads DVKVTQSSRYLVKRTGEKVFLECVQDMDHENMFWYRQDPGLGLRLIYFSYDVKMKEKGDIPEGYSVSREKKERFSLILESASTNQTSMYLCASSLPVKGNQPQHFGDGTRLSIL.